Each of the 27 T cell receptor beta chains below was sequenced from the same sample in a study of technical replicates of blood from several donors. This table comes from immunoSEQ multiplex PCR, and its TCRdb copy is limited to in-frame clones, with some not included. The sample comprises tens of thousands of clones, 96% of which are singletons, and about 0.2% rests with the top ten. The sequenced sample consisted of T cells isolated from PBMCs. The origin of the receptors is a human donor in good health.

The chain links TRBV28 to TRBJ2-2; the D gene is possibly TRBD2 (6 bases). With 6 bases removed from V and 0 bases from J, the gap between germline ends came to 20 bases. This CDR3 region has 18 residues. From germline, CDR1 is MDHEN and CDR2 SYDVKM. CDR3 sequence (DNA): TGTGCCAGCAGCCCCCGTCTAGCGAAAATCGCGAACACCGGGGAGCTGTTTTTT. Residues: CASSPRLAKIANTGELFF.

This chain connects TRBV27 to TRBJ1-6; 7 nucleotides line up with TRBD1. The CDR3 is 14 amino acids. The germline gives CDR1 MNHEY, CDR2 SMNVEV (reference sequence). V trimming: 6 bases; J trimming: 6 bases; junction bases outside the gene matches: 5. In DNA form, the CDR3 reads TGTGCCAGCAGCCTATGGGACAGTAATTCACCCCTCCACTTT. Translating it yields CASSLWDSNSPLHF.

The chain is built from TRBV6-6 and TRBJ2-7, with D possibly matching TRBD2 (5 bases). The CDR3 covers 14 residues. From germline, CDR1 is MNHNY and CDR2 SVGAGI (reference sequence). Trimming took 8 bases from V and 0 from J, leaving 14 bases between them. The CDR3 DNA reads TGTGCCAGCCGGAGGTCGAGCAACTCCTACGAGCAGTACTTC. It specifies CASRRSSNSYEQYF.

The V and J genes are TRBV7-3 and TRBJ2-3; 10 nucleotides match TRBD2. CDR1 is SGHTA, CDR2 FQGTGA, per germline. The CDR3 contains 16 residues. J was trimmed by 1 base and V by 5 bases; bases with no gene match: 6. CDR3 nucleotide sequence: TGTGCCAGCAGCGATACGAGCGGGGGGGGCACAGATACGCAGTATTTT. It codes for CASSDTSGGGTDTQYF.

The CDR3 DNA reads as TGTGCCAGCAGTTTGACGACTAGCGGCCCCTACGAGCAGTACTTC. Its translation is CASSLTTSGPYEQYF. The chain links TRBV28 to TRBJ2-7, with 9 bases lining up with TRBD2. After removal of 3 bases from V and 2 bases from J, the junction contained 5 bases not matched to a gene. The CDR3 consists of 15 residues. Germline V CDR1 and CDR2: MDHEN, SYDVKM. The full variable domain, its missing parts supplied by reference TRBV28 and TRBJ2-7, is DVKVTQSSRYLVKRTGEKVFLECVQDMDHENMFWYRQDPGLGLRLIYFSYDVKMKEKGDIPEGYSVSREKKERFSLILESASTNQTSMYLCASSLTTSGPYEQYFGPGTRLTVT.

The chain recombines TRBV28 with TRBJ1-1; D not certain. The CDR3 consists of 13 residues. With 6 bases removed from V and 5 bases from J, the gap between germline ends came to 13 bases. Germline CDR1 and CDR2: MDHEN and SYDVKM. In nucleotides, the CDR3 is TGTGCCAGCAGCCCTCCAAGGCGGACTGAAGCTTTCTTT. This translates into CASSPPRRTEAFF.

The chain combines TRBV4-1 with TRBJ1-5; possibly TRBD1 for D (6 bases). The CDR3 spans 18 residues. The V gene lost 1 base and the J gene lost 1 base, with 17 bases spanning the gap. Germline values: CDR1 MGHRA, CDR2 YSYEKL. CDR3 DNA: TGCGCCAGCAGCCAAGGCAGGGGTGGGGTCCTAAGCAATCAGCCCCAGCATTTT. Its protein is CASSQGRGGVLSNQPQHF.

CDR3 bases: TGTGCCAGCAGCTTAGCGACTAGCGGGGGATACAATGAGCAGTTCTTC. Its translation is CASSLATSGGYNEQFF. This chain joins TRBV7-9 and TRBJ2-1; 12 nucleotides line up with TRBD2. The length of the CDR3 is 16 residues. After removal of 0 bases from V and 4 bases from J, the junction contained 1 base not matched to a gene. CDR1 is SEHNR and CDR2 is FQNEAQ in the germline V gene (reference sequence).

A single count supports this clone. J is TRBJ2-7 and V is TRBV27, with 8 bases identical to TRBD2. Germline V gene lookup returns CDR1 MNHEY and CDR2 SMNVEV (reference sequence). Trimming at V came to 5 bases and at J to 5 bases, leaving 5 bases not matched to a gene. This CDR3 comprises 13 residues. CDR3 amino acids: CASSPGTRNEQYF. The CDR3 DNA is TGTGCCAGCAGTCCTGGGACTAGGAACGAGCAGTACTTC.

This clone was counted a single time. The chain uses TRBV10-3 and TRBJ1-5; TRBD1 is a possible D gene (6 bases). The CDR3 covers 12 residues. V dropped 5 bases and J dropped 9 bases, with 11 bases sitting between them. Germline loops: CDR1 ENHRY, CDR2 SYGVKD. The CDR3 DNA reads TGTGCCATCAGTTCACAGGGTCCGCCCCAGCATTTT. This sequence encodes CAISSQGPPQHF.

This clone appeared a single time. The V gene is TRBV18, the J gene TRBJ2-1; D is uncertain. Germline loops: CDR1 KGHSH, CDR2 LQKENI. CDR3 size: 14 residues. V lost 5 bases and J 7 bases, leaving 15 bases between the germline ends. DNA for the CDR3: TGTGCCAGCTCAGAACGTTTCGGGTTTAATGAGCAGTTCTTC. It is translated as CASSERFGFNEQFF.

The chain couples TRBV18 to TRBJ2-3; D is undetermined. Germline V CDR1 and CDR2: KGHSH, LQKENI. V was trimmed by 6 bases and J by 6 bases, leaving 7 bases between them. This CDR3 comprises 11 residues. The CDR3 sequence is CASSPGDTQYF. Written as DNA, the CDR3 is TGTGCCAGCTCCCCCGGGGATACGCAGTATTTT.

This clone was picked up one time. The chain couples TRBV7-8 to TRBJ1-1; tentatively, D is TRBD1 (5 bases). Germline V gives CDR1 SGHVS, CDR2 FQNEAQ. This CDR3 is 15 amino acids long. V lost 5 bases, J lost 6 bases, and 19 bases lay in between. CDR3 bases: TGTGCCAGCAGCCGGGGGTGGCAGGGAAGCGCTGAAGCTTTCTTT. As protein: CASSRGWQGSAEAFF.

Only one count was recorded for this clone. The chain links TRBV6-1 to TRBJ2-2, with 10 bases fitting TRBD2. J was trimmed by 6 bases and V by 8 bases; bases with no gene match: 6. This CDR3 region has 14 residues. CDR1 is MNHNS, CDR2 SASEGT, per germline. CDR3 sequence reads: CASLTAGGSGELFF. CDR3 nucleotide sequence: TGTGCCAGCCTTACAGCGGGGGGGTCCGGGGAGCTGTTTTTT.

The genes are TRBV28 and TRBJ2-1; TRBD1 matches at 7 bases. The CDR3 runs to 13 residues. Per the germline V gene, CDR1 is MDHEN and CDR2 is SYDVKM. Trimming took 4 bases from V and 4 from J; bases not matched to a gene: 1. The CDR3 bases are TGTGCCAGCAGTTCGGGACAGTACAATGAGCAGTTCTTC. Residues: CASSSGQYNEQFF.

The chain carries TRBV27 and TRBJ1-1; TRBD1 matches 9 bases. Per the germline V gene, CDR1 is MNHEY and CDR2 is SMNVEV (reference sequence). This CDR3 comprises 13 residues. Losses at the gene ends were 4 bases for V and 11 bases for J; bases not matched to a gene: 8. CDR3 protein: CASSSRTGDGAFF. CDR3 nucleotide sequence: TGTGCCAGCAGTTCTAGGACAGGGGACGGCGCTTTCTTT.

The rearrangement joins TRBV15 to TRBJ2-2; D remains unclear. The germline V gene encodes CDR1 LNHNV and CDR2 YYDKDF (reference sequence). The CDR3 runs to 14 residues. Trimming took off 1 base at V and 7 bases at J, with 10 bases between the two ends. The CDR3 bases are TGTGCCACCAGCAGAGGAGTTCCGGGCGGGGAGCTGTTTTTT. It yields the protein CATSRGVPGGELFF.

This chain links TRBV7-9 with TRBJ1-1; D is unresolved. The CDR3 is 14 residues long. Germline CDR1 SEHNR, CDR2 FQNEAQ (reference sequence). The germline V and J ends were trimmed by 5 bases and 3 bases, with 13 bases remaining between them. The CDR3 protein is CASSPPGLHTEAFF. CDR3 coding DNA: TGTGCCAGCAGCCCCCCGGGTTTGCACACTGAAGCTTTCTTT.

The chain carries TRBV27 and TRBJ2-7; 12 nucleotides align to TRBD2. The CDR3 has 18 amino acids. Unmatched junction bases numbered 12, after V lost 2 bases and J lost 4 bases. CDR1 and CDR2 from the germline V gene are MNHEY and SMNVEV (reference sequence). CDR3 sequence reads: CASSLRVPTSGRNYEQYF. In nucleotides, the CDR3 is TGTGCCAGCAGTTTACGGGTCCCAACTAGCGGGAGGAATTACGAGCAGTACTTC.

The chain couples TRBV20-1 to TRBJ2-1; a possible D gene is TRBD2 (5 bases). The CDR3 is made up of 11 amino acids. V lost 3 bases to trimming and J lost 8 bases, with 8 bases between them. CDR1 is DFQATT and CDR2 is SNEGSKA in the germline V gene (reference sequence). CDR3 DNA: TGCAGTGCTAGCGGGGAAGATGAGCAGTTCTTC. Amino acids: CSASGEDEQFF.

The chain employs TRBV5-1 and TRBJ2-6; possibly TRBD1 for D (5 bases). CDR1 SGHRS and CDR2 YFSETQ come from the germline V gene. V gave up 2 bases and J gave up 0 bases, with 9 bases separating them. CDR3 length: 16 amino acids. The CDR3 nucleotides are TGCGCCAGCAGCTTTGACAGCACCTCTGGGGCCAACGTCCTGACTTTC. Protein sequence: CASSFDSTSGANVLTF.

The J gene is TRBJ1-5, the V gene TRBV28, with D unclear. The germline CDR1 and CDR2 sequences are MDHEN and SYDVKM. V was pared by 2 bases and J by 15 bases, with 20 bases between. This CDR3 contains 14 residues. In nucleotides, the CDR3 is TGTGCCAGCAGTTTAGCCTCTCTTATGGCAGGATGGCATTTT. Encoded protein: CASSLASLMAGWHF.

In its sample, this clone was seen once. V usage is TRBV15 and J usage is TRBJ2-1, with D unclear. The CDR3 is 13 amino acids. V lost 5 bases and J 6 bases, leaving 11 bases between the germline ends. Germline CDR1 is LNHNV and CDR2 is YYDKDF (reference sequence). DNA of the CDR3: TGTGCCACCAGCCCCCGAGGTAGCAATGAGCAGTTCTTC. This codes for CATSPRGSNEQFF.

The V and J genes are TRBV7-9 and TRBJ1-5; TRBD1 matches 9 bases. The CDR3 length is 19 residues. Germline V gene lookup returns CDR1 SEHNR and CDR2 FQNEAQ (reference sequence). V trimming: 5 bases; J trimming: 0 bases; junction bases outside the gene matches: 14. The CDR3, as DNA: TGTGCCAGCAGCCTCACACGGGGACAGGGAAGAAATAGCAATCAGCCCCAGCATTTT. This encodes CASSLTRGQGRNSNQPQHF.

J is TRBJ2-3 and V is TRBV27, with D tentatively TRBD2 (8 bases). V dropped 2 bases and J dropped 3 bases, with 18 bases sitting between them. This CDR3 contains 17 residues. Germline-derived CDR1 and CDR2 are MNHEY and SMNVEV (reference sequence). The CDR3 protein is CASSLLYLAGQTDTQYF. The CDR3 nucleotides are TGTGCCAGCAGTTTACTCTACTTAGCGGGACAGACAGATACGCAGTATTTT.

This chain uses TRBV10-3 with TRBJ2-7; 10 nucleotides line up with TRBD1. The CDR3 length is 14 residues. V lost 4 bases to trimming and J lost 7 bases; unmatched junction nucleotides: 7. In germline, CDR1 is ENHRY, CDR2 SYGVKD. In nucleotides, the CDR3 is TGTGCCATCAGTGTTGGGACAGGGGTTTATGAGCAGTACTTC. Translation gives CAISVGTGVYEQYF.

V gene TRBV4-1 combines with J gene TRBJ1-3; D is perhaps TRBD1 (5 bases). Trimming removed 0 bases from V and 4 bases from J, with 7 bases in between. In germline, CDR1 is MGHRA, CDR2 YSYEKL. The CDR3 is 14 amino acids. This chain's CDR3 is CASSQDDRGNTIYF. In nucleotides, the CDR3 is TGCGCCAGCAGCCAAGATGACAGAGGAAACACCATATATTTT.